The sequence of this T cell receptor (beta chain) was determined in a study of blood T cell repertoires in COVID-19. About the research overall: Specimens from acute and convalescent COVID-19 originated in the United States, Italy and Spain. The analysed material was cDNA or gDNA that came from T cells, B-cell-depleted T cells, or PBMCs.

CDR1 and CDR2 (germline): SGHNT, YYREEE (reference sequence). The CDR3 sequence is 14 residues long. Trimming took 4 bases from V and 4 from J, leaving 14 bases between them. How the authors handled the data: Estimates of nucleated cell counts were drawn from the amplification of reference gene primers. Only in-frame clones appear in the TCRdb table, and some are missing; sequencing was by immunoSEQ multiplex PCR. V and J calls and clone size follow that table, whereas D and trimming were derived from the DNA. The table has approximately 32,000 clones, roughly 91% seen once. The sample consisted of peripheral blood. The source is a man aged 55 to 70 with active COVID-19. The rearrangement links TRBV5-4 to TRBJ1-1; D perhaps matches TRBD1 (6 bases). The CDR3 DNA is TGTGCCAGCAGCCGAGGGGAAGGGGGCACTGAAGCTTTCTTT. It encodes CASSRGEGGTEAFF.